The present TCR beta chain was sequenced within a study of tumor and adjacent non-tumor tissue in lung cancer. A modified ARM-PCR protocol with three rounds of nested PCR amplified TCRbeta. TCRdb reprocessed the multiplex PCR reads via MiXCR and lists one record per CDR3 protein. The sample records 98,000 or so distinct CDR3 sequences, about 80% being singletons. As to this clonotype: A junction boundary mismatches the germline segment, possibly from a read error.

No cell sorting was done before RNA was extracted from the tissue. The normal lung tissue was taken more than 3 cm from the tumor edge. This CDR3 contains 13 residues. In germline, CDR1 is SEHNR, CDR2 FQNEAQ (reference sequence). The rearrangement uses TRBV7-9 and TRBJ1-1, with 7 positions matching TRBD1. The sample was distant non-tumor lung tissue. The receptor was isolated from a man in his sixties with small cell lung cancer. The CDR3, as DNA: TGTACCAGCAGTCAAGGGGAGGGGGCTCGAGCTTTCTTT. Protein product: CTSSQGEGARAFF.